This record concerns one TCR beta chain sequence. What it binds is not known. This PCR relied on a set of 60 Vbeta primers and 13 Jbeta primers. TCRdb's copy holds only in-frame clones and misses some; the assay was immunoSEQ multiplex PCR. The sample table includes about 43,000 clones. Samples came from healthy bone marrow donors. The data stem from a study of cytomegalovirus exposure and HLA in healthy donors. Overall study findings and caveats: A later analysis found common viral pathogens apparently linked to several of the most significant clusters.

V lost 5 bases to trimming and J lost 2 bases; unmatched junction nucleotides: 3. CDR1 is LNHDA, CDR2 SQIVND, per germline (reference sequence). The CDR3 spans 13 residues. The chain has TRBV19 and TRBJ2-7, with 7 bases lining up with TRBD1. The sequenced material came from PBMCs. The receptor was derived from a young woman in good health and CMV-seronegative. The CDR3 DNA reads TGTGCCAGTAGTGCAGGGGGAGCCTACGAGCAGTACTTC. This translates into CASSAGGAYEQYF.